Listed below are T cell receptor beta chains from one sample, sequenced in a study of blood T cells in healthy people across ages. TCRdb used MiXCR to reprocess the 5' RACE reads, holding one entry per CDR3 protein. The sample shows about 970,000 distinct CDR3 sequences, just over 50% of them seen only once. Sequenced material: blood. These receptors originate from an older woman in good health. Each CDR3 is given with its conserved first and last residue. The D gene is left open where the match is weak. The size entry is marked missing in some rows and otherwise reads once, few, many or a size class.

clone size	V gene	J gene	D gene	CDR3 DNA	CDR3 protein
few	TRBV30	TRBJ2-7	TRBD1	TGTGCCTGGAAAGGGCAGGGGGCTAACTACGAGCAGTACTTC	CAWKGQGANYEQYF
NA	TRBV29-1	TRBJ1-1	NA	TGCAGCGTTGAAAAGGGGATGAACACTGAAGCTTTCTTT	CSVEKGMNTEAFF
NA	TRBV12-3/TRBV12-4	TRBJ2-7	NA	TGTGCCAGCAGTCCCGGAACAGGATCGGTGAACTCCTACGAGCAGTACTTC	CASSPGTGSVNSYEQYF
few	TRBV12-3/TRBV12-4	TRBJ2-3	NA	TGTGCCAGCACCCCTTTGAGAGCGGCAGATACGCAGTATTTT	CASTPLRAADTQYF
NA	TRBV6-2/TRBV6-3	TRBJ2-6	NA	TGTGCCAGCAGTTACTCGAGGTGGCCCTACTCTGGGGCCAACGTCCTGACTTTC	CASSYSRWPYSGANVLTF
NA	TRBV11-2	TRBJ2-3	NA	TGTGCCAGCTCCGCCCCGGGGATCCCAGATACGCAGTATTTT	CASSAPGIPDTQYF
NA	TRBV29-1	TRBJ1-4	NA	TGCAGCGTTCGGATTGCAACTAATGAAAAACTGTTTTTT	CSVRIATNEKLFF
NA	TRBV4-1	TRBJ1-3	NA	TGCGCCAGCAGCTACCCGGGGCCCTTCTCTGGAAACACCATATATTTT	CASSYPGPFSGNTIYF
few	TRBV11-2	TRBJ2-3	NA	TGTGCCAGCAGCCCTAACCAACAGGGTACAGATACGCAGTATTTT	CASSPNQQGTDTQYF
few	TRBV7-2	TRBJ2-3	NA	TGTGCCAGCAGCCGATCTGTGGGGCGGAGAACTAGCACAGATACGCAGTATTTT	CASSRSVGRRTSTDTQYF
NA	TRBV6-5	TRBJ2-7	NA	TGTGCCAGCAGTTCCCGATTTACACCCACGGGCCCATACGAGCAGTACTTC	CASSSRFTPTGPYEQYF
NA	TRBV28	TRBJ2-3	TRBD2	TGTGCCAGCAGTTCCTCCGGACTAGCGGGATTCACAGATACGCAGTATTTT	CASSSSGLAGFTDTQYF
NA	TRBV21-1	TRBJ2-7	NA	TGTGCCAGCAGCACCCTTGGGGACAGGGGGCCCTACGAGCAGTACTTC	CASSTLGDRGPYEQYF
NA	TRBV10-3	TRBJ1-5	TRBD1	TGTGCCATCAGTGACTCTCGGGCAGGGGGCGATGATCAGCCCCAGCATTTT	CAISDSRAGGDDQPQHF
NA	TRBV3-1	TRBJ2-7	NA	TGTGCCAGCAGCCAGAGCTTAACCCCCGCCTACGAGCAGTACTTC	CASSQSLTPAYEQYF
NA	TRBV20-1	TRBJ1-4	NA	TGCAGTGCTATGTCGGGACCTTATAGAGCTAATGAAAAACTGTTTTTT	CSAMSGPYRANEKLFF
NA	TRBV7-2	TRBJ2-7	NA	TGTGCCAGCAGCTTAGAAGGTATCCCATATTACGAGCAGTACTTC	CASSLEGIPYYEQYF
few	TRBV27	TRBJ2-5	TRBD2	TGTGCCAGCAGTTTAGGCGGGAGGAGCAATGAGCAGTACTTC	CASSLGGRSNEQYF
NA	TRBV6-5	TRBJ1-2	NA	TGTGCCAGCAGACGAGGAGAAAACTATGGCTACACCTTC	CASRRGENYGYTF
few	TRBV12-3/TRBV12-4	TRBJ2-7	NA	TGTGCCAGCAGTTGGGCCAGACCCTACGAGCAGTACTTC	CASSWARPYEQYF
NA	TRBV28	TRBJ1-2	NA	TGTGCCAGCAGTGAGTCCGGGGCCTATGGCTACACCTTC	CASSESGAYGYTF